The rows below give T cell receptor beta chains drawn from one sample of a study of identical twins. TCRdb reprocessed the 5' RACE reads via MiXCR and lists one record per CDR3 protein. The data show more than 600,000 distinct CDR3 sequences, 18% seen once. This sample was shared with a second study, whose subject was T cells expressing NK-cell markers.

Source material: PBMCs. Receptor source: a woman under 30 in good health. CDR3s include the opening cysteine and the closing phenylalanine or tryptophan. Fields, in order: V gene, J gene, clone size, D gene, CDR3 protein, CDR3 DNA. The D gene is left open where the match is weak. Clone size is stated in some rows and not others, as once, few, many or a class when expanded.

>TRBV6-1|TRBJ2-7|-|-
CASRSRESSYEQYF
TGTGCCAGCAGGTCGAGAGAAAGCTCCTACGAGCAGTACTTC
>TRBV4-3|TRBJ1-2|few|-
CASSQSQGNYGYTF
TGCGCCAGCAGCCAATCCCAGGGGAACTATGGCTACACCTTC
>TRBV19|TRBJ1-5|few|-
CASSIITASNQPQHF
TGTGCCAGTAGTATCATAACAGCTAGCAATCAGCCCCAGCATTTT
>TRBV2|TRBJ2-3|-|-
CASSEIDTQYF
TGTGCCAGCAGTGAAATAGATACGCAGTATTTT
>TRBV14|TRBJ2-7|once|-
CASSQVDAGLTYEQYF
TGTGCCAGCAGCCAAGTCGATGCAGGCTTAACCTACGAGCAGTACTTC
>TRBV20-1|TRBJ2-3|few|-
CSAERNTQYF
TGCAGTGCAGAGCGAAATACGCAGTATTTT
>TRBV4-2|TRBJ2-1|-|TRBD2
CASSQGALAGSYNEQFF
TGTGCCAGCAGCCAAGGCGCTCTAGCGGGATCCTACAATGAGCAGTTCTTC
>TRBV29-1|TRBJ2-1|-|TRBD2
CSVGGGAFYEQFF
TGCAGCGTTGGCGGGGGGGCCTTCTATGAGCAGTTCTTC
>TRBV21-1|TRBJ2-1|-|-
CASSKVEREGYNEQFF
TGTGCCAGCAGCAAAGTGGAGCGGGAGGGTTACAATGAGCAGTTCTTC
>TRBV7-6|TRBJ1-6|-|-
CASSRGQFYSPLHF
TGTGCCAGCAGCCGAGGGCAGTTCTATTCACCCCTCCACTTT
>TRBV12-3/TRBV12-4|TRBJ2-6|many|-
CASSLGLLSGANVLTF
TGTGCCAGCAGTTTAGGTTTACTCTCTGGGGCCAACGTCCTGACTTTC
>TRBV2|TRBJ2-7|-|-
CASSDESSSYEQYF
TGTGCCAGCAGTGACGAGTCCAGCTCCTACGAGCAGTACTTC